This T cell receptor beta chain emerged from a study of T cell changes during pregnancy in multiple sclerosis. The table came from immunoSEQ multiplex PCR; TCRdb's copy has only in-frame clones and leaves some out. The sample records about 48,000 clones, about nine tenths being singletons. From germline, CDR1 is LGHNA and CDR2 YNFKEQ. V shed 0 bases and J shed 7 bases, with 6 bases lying between them. The CDR3 is 13 residues long. The gene calls are TRBV4-2 and TRBJ2-2; tentative D call: TRBD2 (5 bases). Sequences were derived from CD4+ T cells from peripheral blood mononuclear cells, sampled in the second trimester of pregnancy. This TCR derives from a female donor with multiple sclerosis, enrolled in a pregnancy study. CDR3: CASSQDAGGELFF. DNA for the CDR3: TGTGCCAGCAGCCAAGATGCGGGCGGGGAGCTGTTTTTT.